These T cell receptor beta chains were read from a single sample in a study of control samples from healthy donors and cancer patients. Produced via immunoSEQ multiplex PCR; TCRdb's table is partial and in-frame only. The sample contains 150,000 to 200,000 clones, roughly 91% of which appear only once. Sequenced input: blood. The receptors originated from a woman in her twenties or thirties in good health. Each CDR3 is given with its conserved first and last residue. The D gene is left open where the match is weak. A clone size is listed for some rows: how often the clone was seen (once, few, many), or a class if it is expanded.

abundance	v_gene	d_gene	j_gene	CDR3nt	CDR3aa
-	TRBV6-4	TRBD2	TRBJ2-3	TGTGCCAGCAGTGAAGTAGGGGGAGCGGGAGGAGATACGCAGTATTTT	CASSEVGGAGGDTQYF
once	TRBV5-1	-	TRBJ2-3	TGCGCCAGCAGCTTCTATAGCGCAGATACGCAGTATTTT	CASSFYSADTQYF
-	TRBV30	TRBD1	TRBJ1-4	TGTGCCTGGAGTGTCGACAGGGCAACTAATGAAAAACTGTTTTTT	CAWSVDRATNEKLFF
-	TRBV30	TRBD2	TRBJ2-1	TGTGCCTGGAGTGAGGGTAGCGGGAGCTACAATGAGCAGTTCTTC	CAWSEGSGSYNEQFF
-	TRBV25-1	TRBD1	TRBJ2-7	TGTGCCAGCAGTGACGAGGGACAGGGGCGGAACGAGCAGTACTTC	CASSDEGQGRNEQYF
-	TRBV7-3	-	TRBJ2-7	TGTGCCAGCAGCGGACAGTACGAGCAGTACTTC	CASSGQYEQYF
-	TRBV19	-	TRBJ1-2	TGTGCCAGTAGTATAATGGAGACGCACTATGGCTACACCTTC	CASSIMETHYGYTF
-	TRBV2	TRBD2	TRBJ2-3	TGTGCCAGCAGTGGGACTAGCGGCACAGATACGCAGTATTTT	CASSGTSGTDTQYF
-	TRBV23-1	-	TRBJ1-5	TGCGCCAGCAGTCGAGACGGATCATATAGCAATCAGCCCCAGCATTTT	CASSRDGSYSNQPQHF
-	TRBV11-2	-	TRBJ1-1	TGTGCCAGCAGCTTATGGTGGAAGAACACTGAAGCTTTCTTT	CASSLWWKNTEAFF
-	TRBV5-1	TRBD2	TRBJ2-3	TGCGCCAGCAGCAGGAATAGCGGGAGCGGAGCAGATACGCAGTATTTT	CASSRNSGSGADTQYF
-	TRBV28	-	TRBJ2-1	TGTGCCAGCAGTTTCGGAGTGGACAATGAGCAGTTCTTC	CASSFGVDNEQFF
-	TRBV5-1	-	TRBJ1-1	TGCGCCAGCAGCTTGGGGACTGAAGCTTTCTTT	CASSLGTEAFF
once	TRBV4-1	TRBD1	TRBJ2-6	TGCGCCAGCAGCCAAGGGACAGGGTACTCTGGGGCCAACGTCCTGACTTTC	CASSQGTGYSGANVLTF
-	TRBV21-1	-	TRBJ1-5	TGTGCCAGCAGCAAAGATGGGGACCAGCCCCAGCATTTT	CASSKDGDQPQHF
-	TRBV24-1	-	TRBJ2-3	TGTGCCACCAGTGATTTGTTGGGCAGCACAGATACGCAGTATTTT	CATSDLLGSTDTQYF
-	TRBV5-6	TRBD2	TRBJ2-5	TGTGCCAGCAGCCGAGGACTAGCTCAGTACTTC	CASSRGLAQYF
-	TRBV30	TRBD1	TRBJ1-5	TGTGCCTGGGACAGGGGGGGCAATCAGCCCCAGCATTTT	CAWDRGGNQPQHF
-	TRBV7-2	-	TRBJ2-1	TGTGCCAGCAGCCCATATCTGGGGGGGGCATACAATGAGCAGTTCTTC	CASSPYLGGAYNEQFF
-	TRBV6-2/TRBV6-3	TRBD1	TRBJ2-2	TGTGCCAGCAGTTACCAGGGGGCGACCGGGGAGCTGTTTTTT	CASSYQGATGELFF
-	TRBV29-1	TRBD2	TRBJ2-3	TGCAGCGTTACGGGACAGGGACTAGCGGGAGGGCCGGTCACAGATACGCAGTATTTT	CSVTGQGLAGGPVTDTQYF
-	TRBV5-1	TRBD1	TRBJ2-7	TGCGCCAGCAGGACCGGGACAGGGGGCTACGAGCAGTACTTC	CASRTGTGGYEQYF
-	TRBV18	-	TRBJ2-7	TGTGCCAGCTCACCACTCGAAAACTACGAGCAGTACTTC	CASSPLENYEQYF
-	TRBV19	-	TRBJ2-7	TGTGCCAGTAGTATAGGGGCCTGGTCCTACGAGCAGTACTTC	CASSIGAWSYEQYF
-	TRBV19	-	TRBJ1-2	TGTGCCAGTAGCCCCGGCAGGGGCTATGGCTACACCTTC	CASSPGRGYGYTF
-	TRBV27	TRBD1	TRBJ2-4	TGTGCCAGCAGTCCCGGGACAGGGGGCAACATTCAGTACTTC	CASSPGTGGNIQYF
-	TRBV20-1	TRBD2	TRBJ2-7	TGCAGTGCTAGCGGGAGGGGCAAGCAGTACTTC	CSASGRGKQYF
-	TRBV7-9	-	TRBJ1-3	TGTGCCAGCAGCTTAGGGGGCCCCTCTGGAAACACCATATATTTT	CASSLGGPSGNTIYF
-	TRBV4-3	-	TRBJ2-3	TGCGCCAGCAGCCAAGGCGGGTACACAGATACGCAGTATTTT	CASSQGGYTDTQYF
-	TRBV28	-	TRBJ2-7	TGTGCCAGCAGTTTCGGGCTAGTCCTCTACGAGCAGTACTTC	CASSFGLVLYEQYF
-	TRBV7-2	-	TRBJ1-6	TGTGCCAGCAGCTTCATGGGCAGGGAAGGGTCACCCCTCCACTTT	CASSFMGREGSPLHF
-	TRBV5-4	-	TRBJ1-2	TGTGCCAGCAGCTTGGGTGGGGCGAATGGCTACACCTTC	CASSLGGANGYTF
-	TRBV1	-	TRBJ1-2	TGCACCAGCAGCCAAGATTCACGGGGCTTTGGCTACACCTTC	CTSSQDSRGFGYTF
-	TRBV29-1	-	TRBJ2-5	TGCAGCGTGACCGGGACGACAAGCCAAGAGACCCAGTACTTC	CSVTGTTSQETQYF
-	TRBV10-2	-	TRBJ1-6	TGCGCCAGCAGTGAAAGCTCCTATAATTCACCCCTCCACTTT	CASSESSYNSPLHF
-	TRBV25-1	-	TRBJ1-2	TGTGCCAGCAGTGAACGGGGGGGCTCTTTCTATGGCTACACCTTC	CASSERGGSFYGYTF
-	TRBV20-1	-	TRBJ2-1	TGCAGTGCTAGTCCCTACAATGAGCAGTTCTTC	CSASPYNEQFF
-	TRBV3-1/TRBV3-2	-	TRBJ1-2	TGTGCCAGCAGCCAAGGGGGTTACTATGGCTACACCTTC	CASSQGGYYGYTF
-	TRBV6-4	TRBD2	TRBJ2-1	TGTGCCAGCAGTGACTCGATTAGCGGGGAGGGTGAGCAGTTCTTC	CASSDSISGEGEQFF
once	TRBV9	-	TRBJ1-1	TGTGCCAGCAGCGTAGTCGGGGCGCTGGACACTGAAGCTTTCTTT	CASSVVGALDTEAFF
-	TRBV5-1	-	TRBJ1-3	TGCGCCAGCAGCGGGGACACCTCTGGAAACACCATATATTTT	CASSGDTSGNTIYF
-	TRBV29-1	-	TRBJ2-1	TGCAGCGTTGAGAGGTTCAATGAGCAGTTCTTC	CSVERFNEQFF
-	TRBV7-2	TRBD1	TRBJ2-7	TGTGCCAGCAGCCCCGGGACAGGGGGGTTATACGAGCAGTACTTC	CASSPGTGGLYEQYF
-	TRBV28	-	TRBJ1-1	TGTGCCAGCAGTTTAAGGACTGATGAAGCTTTCTTT	CASSLRTDEAFF
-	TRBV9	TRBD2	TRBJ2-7	TGTGCCAGCAGCGTGCAGACTAGCGGGAGCGAGCAGTACTTC	CASSVQTSGSEQYF
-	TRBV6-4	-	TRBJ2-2	TGTGCCAGCAGTGACTCGGCAGGGACCGGGGAGCTGTTTTTT	CASSDSAGTGELFF
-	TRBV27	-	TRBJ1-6	TGTGCCAGCAGTCCGACGACAGGATTCTATAATTCACCCCTCCACTTT	CASSPTTGFYNSPLHF
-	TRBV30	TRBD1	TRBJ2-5	TGTGCCTGGACTCCCGGGACAGGGGGGACCCAGTACTTC	CAWTPGTGGTQYF